Here is one TCR beta chain with its context. This record belongs to a study of CD8 T cells in Susac syndrome. It was with random hexamers that roughly 0.5 to 1 ug RNA was reverse transcribed. From the immunoSEQ multiplex PCR reads, TCRdb called clonotypes with MiXCR, one entry per CDR3 protein. The sample yields about 200,000 distinct CDR3 sequences, about 95% seen once. Relapsing-remitting disease, either stable or active, was present in the multiple sclerosis controls, who were treatment-naive patients. CDR1 is SGHDN and CDR2 is FVKESK in the germline V gene. The V gene lost 1 base and the J gene lost 10 bases, with 14 bases spanning the gap. CDR3 length: 15 amino acids.

The V call is TRBV14, the J call TRBJ1-6; tentatively, D is TRBD1 (6 bases). Sequencing was done on a sample of CD4+ T cells from PBMCs. This clonotype originated in a human donor with multiple sclerosis. The CDR3 bases are TGTGCCAGCAGCCAAGGACAGGCCGATCTATCACCCCTCCACTTT. It codes for CASSQGQADLSPLHF.